Listed below are T cell receptor beta chains from one sample, sequenced in a study of response to subunit inactivated influenza vaccine. A single record per CDR3 protein comes from TCRdb applying MiXCR to the RT-PCR reads. The profile shows about 540,000 distinct CDR3 sequences, roughly 23% of them singletons. These same data were also listed under a study on T cells expressing NK-cell markers.

Material: CD4+ T cells sorted from PBMCs, obtained about 13 days after vaccination. The source of these receptors is a man aged 50 to 59 who received an inactivated influenza vaccine. Both conserved end residues are part of each CDR3. D genes are given only for firm matches. The size field is filled for only some rows; it gives once, few, many or a size class.

DNA	CDR3	length	V	size	D	J
TGCAGCGTCCTCAGCGGGGGGGCGGGCGAGACCCAGTACTTC	CSVLSGGAGETQYF	14	TRBV29-1	.	TRBD2	TRBJ2-5
TGTGCCAGCAGTACACCCGGACAGGCTAGCTCCAAAAACATTCAGTACTTC	CASSTPGQASSKNIQYF	17	TRBV6-2/TRBV6-3	.	TRBD1	TRBJ2-4
TGTGCCAGCAGTTACTTCTTGACAGGGAGCAATCAGCCCCAGCATTTT	CASSYFLTGSNQPQHF	16	TRBV6-5	.	TRBD1	TRBJ1-5
TGTGCCAGCAGCGTAGTCCCCAAACAGTCGGGGAATGAGCAGTTCTTC	CASSVVPKQSGNEQFF	16	TRBV9	few	.	TRBJ2-1
TGTGCCAGCAGCTTGGGGCCCGGGACAAATTTTATGAACACTGAAGCTTTCTTT	CASSLGPGTNFMNTEAFF	18	TRBV5-5	few	.	TRBJ1-1
TGTGCCAGCACGAGGCCACCCAACACCGGGGAGCTGTTTTTT	CASTRPPNTGELFF	14	TRBV2	.	.	TRBJ2-2
TGTGCCAGCGGAGTAGGGCCGGTCCAAGTAGATACGCAGTATTTT	CASGVGPVQVDTQYF	15	TRBV12-3/TRBV12-4	few	.	TRBJ2-3
TGTGCCAGCAGCTTAGCGCGAAGGACTAGCGTGGAGCAGTTCTTC	CASSLARRTSVEQFF	15	TRBV7-2	few	TRBD2	TRBJ2-1
TGTGCCAGTACCCTCGAAGGGCTGAGAGAAGCTTTCTTT	CASTLEGLREAFF	13	TRBV19	.	.	TRBJ1-1
TGTGCCAGCAGCCAAGATCTAGGGCAGGAAGGGTCACCCCTCCACTTT	CASSQDLGQEGSPLHF	16	TRBV4-2	few	.	TRBJ1-6
TGTGCCAGCAGCTTAAGTGGGGCTAGCGGGAAAGATACGCAGTATTTT	CASSLSGASGKDTQYF	16	TRBV7-9	few	TRBD2	TRBJ2-3
TGTGCCAGCAGTCCACTGTCTGGACGGTTTATACATGAGCAGTTCTTC	CASSPLSGRFIHEQFF	16	TRBV27	few	.	TRBJ2-1
TGTGCCAGCAGCCGACAGGGGGCGAATAGCGACAATGAGCAGTTCTTC	CASSRQGANSDNEQFF	16	TRBV12-3/TRBV12-4	many	TRBD1	TRBJ2-1
TGTGCCAGCAGTCCGGGACTAGCGAGCCTCACAGATACGCAGTATTTT	CASSPGLASLTDTQYF	16	TRBV12-3/TRBV12-4	.	TRBD2	TRBJ2-3
TGTGCCAGCAGCTTAGGCGGGGTACGGAACACTGAAGCTTTCTTT	CASSLGGVRNTEAFF	15	TRBV7-2	few	.	TRBJ1-1